The rows below give T cell receptor beta chains drawn from one sample of a study of OX40 agonist ivuxolimab in advanced cancers. TCRdb's table, derived via immunoSEQ multiplex PCR, lists solely in-frame clones and lacks some. The sample includes approximately 79,000 clones, about nine tenths of them seen just once. Source: CD4+ or CD8+ T cells sorted from blood, taken in a trial of the OX40 agonist ivuxolimab. The receptors here all came from an adult with an advanced solid tumor such as melanoma, head and neck, liver or kidney cancer. CDR3s include the opening cysteine and the closing phenylalanine or tryptophan. The order of the fields is V gene, D gene, J gene, clone size, CDR3 protein, CDR3 DNA. The D gene is left open where the match is weak. Clone sizes are given selectively: once, few, many, or a class where the clone is expanded.

v_call: TRBV7-8
d_call: NA
j_call: TRBJ2-2
clone_size: NA
cdr3_aa: CASSLLGSERGPRTGELFF
cdr3_nt: TGTGCCAGCAGCTTATTAGGTTCAGAGAGGGGACCCAGAACCGGGGAGCTGTTTTTT

v_call: TRBV7-8
d_call: NA
j_call: TRBJ1-1
clone_size: NA
cdr3_aa: CASSLELDSRDTEAFF
cdr3_nt: TGTGCCAGCAGCTTAGAATTAGACAGCCGTGACACTGAAGCTTTCTTT

v_call: TRBV6-1
d_call: TRBD1
j_call: TRBJ1-3
clone_size: NA
cdr3_aa: CASSGRTGRSGNTIYF
cdr3_nt: TGTGCCAGCAGTGGCCGGACAGGTCGCTCTGGAAACACCATATATTTT

v_call: TRBV2
d_call: NA
j_call: TRBJ2-7
clone_size: NA
cdr3_aa: CASSIQGSEQYF
cdr3_nt: TGTGCCAGCAGTATACAGGGCAGCGAGCAGTACTTC

v_call: TRBV6-1
d_call: NA
j_call: TRBJ1-2
clone_size: NA
cdr3_aa: CASSGSRWENYGYTF
cdr3_nt: TGTGCCAGCAGTGGTAGCAGGTGGGAAAACTATGGCTACACCTTC

v_call: TRBV19
d_call: TRBD1
j_call: TRBJ1-4
clone_size: once
cdr3_aa: CASSPQGAEGEKLFF
cdr3_nt: TGTGCCAGTAGTCCACAGGGGGCTGAGGGTGAAAAACTGTTTTTT

v_call: TRBV29-1
d_call: NA
j_call: TRBJ1-1
clone_size: NA
cdr3_aa: CSVEDRGTNTEAFF
cdr3_nt: TGCAGCGTTGAAGATCGAGGAACGAACACTGAAGCTTTCTTT

v_call: TRBV7-3
d_call: NA
j_call: TRBJ2-6
clone_size: NA
cdr3_aa: CASSLNVAGANVLTF
cdr3_nt: TGTGCCAGCAGCTTAAATGTGGCTGGAGCCAACGTCCTGACTTTC

v_call: TRBV19
d_call: NA
j_call: TRBJ2-7
clone_size: NA
cdr3_aa: CASSVGRSYEQYF
cdr3_nt: TGTGCCAGTAGTGTGGGACGGTCCTACGAGCAGTACTTC

v_call: TRBV7-2
d_call: NA
j_call: TRBJ2-7
clone_size: NA
cdr3_aa: CASSFDYKYEQYF
cdr3_nt: TGTGCCAGCAGCTTTGACTACAAGTACGAGCAGTACTTC

v_call: TRBV19
d_call: NA
j_call: TRBJ2-6
clone_size: NA
cdr3_aa: CASSIGEWRDYSGANVLTF
cdr3_nt: TGTGCCAGTAGTATAGGAGAGTGGCGGGATTACTCTGGGGCCAACGTCCTGACTTTC

v_call: TRBV27
d_call: TRBD1
j_call: TRBJ1-1
clone_size: NA
cdr3_aa: CASTLPRGQRTNTEAFF
cdr3_nt: TGTGCCAGCACACTCCCTAGGGGACAGCGGACGAACACTGAAGCTTTCTTT

v_call: TRBV5-1
d_call: NA
j_call: TRBJ2-7
clone_size: NA
cdr3_aa: CASSLGQNYEQYF
cdr3_nt: TGCGCCAGCAGCTTGGGACAGAACTACGAGCAGTACTTC

v_call: TRBV10-3
d_call: NA
j_call: TRBJ2-7
clone_size: NA
cdr3_aa: CAISESPTPWEQYF
cdr3_nt: TGTGCCATCAGTGAGTCTCCGACCCCCTGGGAGCAGTACTTC

v_call: TRBV4-3
d_call: NA
j_call: TRBJ1-3
clone_size: NA
cdr3_aa: CASSQDPMSSGNTIYF
cdr3_nt: TGCGCCAGCAGCCAAGATCCGATGAGCTCTGGAAACACCATATATTTT

v_call: TRBV30
d_call: NA
j_call: TRBJ1-5
clone_size: NA
cdr3_aa: CAWSSDHNQPQHF
cdr3_nt: TGTGCCTGGAGTTCCGACCATAATCAGCCCCAGCATTTT

v_call: TRBV27
d_call: TRBD2
j_call: TRBJ2-3
clone_size: NA
cdr3_aa: CASTGAGGDTQYF
cdr3_nt: TGTGCCAGCACTGGCGCGGGAGGAGATACGCAGTATTTT

v_call: TRBV18
d_call: TRBD1
j_call: TRBJ2-5
clone_size: NA
cdr3_aa: CASSPGQGVVETQYF
cdr3_nt: TGTGCCAGCTCACCCGGACAGGGGGTGGTTGAGACCCAGTACTTC

v_call: TRBV18
d_call: TRBD1
j_call: TRBJ1-3
clone_size: once
cdr3_aa: CASSPAGDSGSGNTIYF
cdr3_nt: TGTGCCAGCTCACCCGCGGGGGACAGCGGCTCTGGAAACACCATATATTTT

v_call: TRBV29-1
d_call: TRBD1
j_call: TRBJ2-7
clone_size: once
cdr3_aa: CSGAGDRGTSGSYEQYF
cdr3_nt: TGCAGCGGGGCGGGGGACAGGGGCACGTCCGGCTCCTACGAGCAGTACTTC

v_call: TRBV5-1
d_call: TRBD2
j_call: TRBJ2-1
clone_size: NA
cdr3_aa: CASSLALAGGINEQFF
cdr3_nt: TGCGCCAGCAGCTTGGCCTTGGCGGGAGGGATCAATGAGCAGTTCTTC

v_call: TRBV10-3
d_call: NA
j_call: TRBJ2-7
clone_size: NA
cdr3_aa: CAISEQGTEQYF
cdr3_nt: TGTGCCATCAGTGAACAAGGGACCGAGCAGTACTTC

v_call: TRBV2
d_call: NA
j_call: TRBJ1-6
clone_size: NA
cdr3_aa: CASSSDWARASPLHF
cdr3_nt: TGTGCCAGCAGCAGCGACTGGGCCAGGGCTTCACCCCTCCACTTT

v_call: TRBV28
d_call: NA
j_call: TRBJ1-3
clone_size: NA
cdr3_aa: CASAGTLVSGNTIYF
cdr3_nt: TGTGCCAGCGCCGGGACACTCGTCTCTGGAAACACCATATATTTT

v_call: TRBV23-1
d_call: NA
j_call: TRBJ2-3
clone_size: once
cdr3_aa: CASSQLSTGTDTQYF
cdr3_nt: TGCGCCAGCAGTCAACTCTCGACAGGAACAGATACGCAGTATTTT

v_call: TRBV19
d_call: NA
j_call: TRBJ2-3
clone_size: NA
cdr3_aa: CASSMLGPSTDTQYF
cdr3_nt: TGTGCCAGTAGTATGCTCGGCCCTAGCACAGATACGCAGTATTTT

v_call: TRBV18
d_call: NA
j_call: TRBJ1-5
clone_size: NA
cdr3_aa: CASSPASGNQPQHF
cdr3_nt: TGTGCCAGCTCACCTGCATCGGGGAATCAGCCCCAGCATTTT

v_call: TRBV2
d_call: NA
j_call: TRBJ1-1
clone_size: once
cdr3_aa: CASSELMNTEAFF
cdr3_nt: TGTGCCAGCAGTGAGCTGATGAACACTGAAGCTTTCTTT

v_call: TRBV7-8
d_call: TRBD2
j_call: TRBJ2-3
clone_size: few
cdr3_aa: CASSSSGGTDTQYF
cdr3_nt: TGTGCCAGCAGCAGTAGCGGGGGCACAGATACGCAGTATTTT

v_call: TRBV13
d_call: TRBD1
j_call: TRBJ1-3
clone_size: NA
cdr3_aa: CASSRRTGQGNTIYF
cdr3_nt: TGTGCCAGCAGCCGACGGACAGGGCAAGGAAACACCATATATTTT

v_call: TRBV11-2
d_call: NA
j_call: TRBJ1-3
clone_size: NA
cdr3_aa: CASSLGGTGNTIYF
cdr3_nt: TGTGCCAGCAGCTTAGGGGGCACTGGAAACACCATATATTTT

v_call: TRBV30
d_call: NA
j_call: TRBJ1-2
clone_size: NA
cdr3_aa: CAWSVRWTSLYGYTF
cdr3_nt: TGTGCCTGGAGTGTACGTTGGACCTCTCTTTATGGCTACACCTTC

v_call: TRBV6-6
d_call: NA
j_call: TRBJ1-5
clone_size: once
cdr3_aa: CASSYGGNQPQHF
cdr3_nt: TGTGCCAGCAGTTACGGGGGGAATCAGCCCCAGCATTTT

v_call: TRBV11-2
d_call: NA
j_call: TRBJ1-4
clone_size: NA
cdr3_aa: CASSLMRTAGNEKLFF
cdr3_nt: TGTGCCAGCAGCTTAATGAGGACGGCGGGAAATGAAAAACTGTTTTTT

v_call: TRBV4-1
d_call: NA
j_call: TRBJ1-3
clone_size: NA
cdr3_aa: CASSQLLGGSGNTIYF
cdr3_nt: TGCGCCAGCAGCCAACTCCTCGGCGGATCTGGAAACACCATATATTTT

v_call: TRBV20-1
d_call: NA
j_call: TRBJ2-1
clone_size: NA
cdr3_aa: CSAIKKRQFF
cdr3_nt: TGCAGTGCTATCAAAAAACGGCAGTTCTTC

v_call: TRBV2
d_call: TRBD1
j_call: TRBJ1-2
clone_size: NA
cdr3_aa: CARQTNRDRVDYGYTF
cdr3_nt: TGTGCCCGCCAAACGAACCGGGACAGGGTGGACTATGGCTACACCTTC

v_call: TRBV7-2
d_call: TRBD2
j_call: TRBJ2-1
clone_size: NA
cdr3_aa: CASSFSWSSGANEQFF
cdr3_nt: TGTGCCAGCAGCTTCAGCTGGTCTAGCGGGGCCAATGAGCAGTTCTTC

v_call: TRBV5-4
d_call: TRBD2
j_call: TRBJ2-5
clone_size: NA
cdr3_aa: CASSPRTSGQETQYF
cdr3_nt: TGTGCCAGCAGCCCGCGGACTAGCGGCCAAGAGACCCAGTACTTC

v_call: TRBV29-1
d_call: NA
j_call: TRBJ2-3
clone_size: NA
cdr3_aa: CSVEVGGTSTDTQYF
cdr3_nt: TGCAGCGTTGAGGTAGGGGGGACTAGCACAGATACGCAGTATTTT

v_call: TRBV7-2
d_call: TRBD2
j_call: TRBJ2-1
clone_size: NA
cdr3_aa: CASSSHSGISYNEQFF
cdr3_nt: TGTGCCAGCAGCTCCCATAGCGGGATCTCCTACAATGAGCAGTTCTTC

v_call: TRBV5-1
d_call: NA
j_call: TRBJ1-1
clone_size: once
cdr3_aa: CASSLDRGYEAFF
cdr3_nt: TGCGCCAGCAGCTTAGATAGGGGATATGAAGCTTTCTTT

v_call: TRBV2
d_call: NA
j_call: TRBJ1-2
clone_size: NA
cdr3_aa: CASSEGQGPYGYTF
cdr3_nt: TGTGCCAGCAGTGAAGGGCAGGGTCCCTATGGCTACACCTTC

v_call: TRBV7-2
d_call: NA
j_call: TRBJ1-1
clone_size: NA
cdr3_aa: CASSSPMITPEAFF
cdr3_nt: TGTGCCAGCAGCTCCCCCATGATAACTCCTGAAGCTTTCTTT

v_call: TRBV2
d_call: NA
j_call: TRBJ2-5
clone_size: NA
cdr3_aa: CASSRELQETQYF
cdr3_nt: TGTGCCAGCAGTAGAGAGCTTCAAGAGACCCAGTACTTC

v_call: TRBV29-1
d_call: TRBD1
j_call: TRBJ1-2
clone_size: NA
cdr3_aa: CSVPGQGRGYTF
cdr3_nt: TGCAGCGTTCCGGGACAGGGAAGGGGCTACACCTTC

v_call: TRBV27
d_call: NA
j_call: TRBJ2-3
clone_size: NA
cdr3_aa: CASSFAVNTDTQYF
cdr3_nt: TGTGCCAGCAGTTTCGCGGTAAACACAGATACGCAGTATTTT

v_call: TRBV7-6
d_call: TRBD1
j_call: TRBJ2-7
clone_size: NA
cdr3_aa: CASSLLLRDSHLYEQYF
cdr3_nt: TGTGCCAGCAGCCTATTACTCCGGGACAGCCACCTCTACGAGCAGTACTTC